Listed here are 2 T cell receptor beta chains from one sample, sequenced in a study of identical twins. TCRdb re-called the 5' RACE reads through MiXCR, storing one row per CDR3 protein. The sample yields around 480,000 distinct CDR3 sequences, over 12% seen once. These same data were also listed under a study on yellow fever vaccine responses in identical twins.

Sequenced sample: CD4+ T cells sorted from blood. Every receptor here comes from a woman under 30 in good health.

The chain employs TRBV11-2 and TRBJ2-7; 8 nucleotides line up with TRBD1. The CDR3 is 20 residues long. Germline CDR1 SGHAT, CDR2 FQNNGV. V dropped 2 bases and J dropped 0; count of bases not matched to a gene: 18. CDR3 sequence: CASSLKAGTGPTRSSYEQYF. The CDR3 coding sequence is TGTGCCAGCAGCTTAAAGGCCGGGACAGGTCCTACTAGAAGCTCCTACGAGCAGTACTTC.

The J gene is TRBJ2-5, the V gene TRBV24-1; 12 positions agree with TRBD2. Looked up from germline, CDR1 is KGHDR and CDR2 is SFDVKD. The CDR3 has 19 amino acids. V was pared by 7 bases and J by 0 bases, with 14 bases of the junction left unmatched. The CDR3 bases are TGTGCCACCAGCCCACAGAGACTAGCGGGGGATAGGTACCAAGAGACCCAGTACTTC. Its protein is CATSPQRLAGDRYQETQYF.